These 27 T cell receptor beta chains were sequenced from one sample in a study of blood T cell repertoires in COVID-19. Profiled with immunoSEQ multiplex PCR; TCRdb holds only in-frame clones, not every one. The table has 430,000 or so clones, approximately 90% seen once; the top ten hold 1.8%. The specimen was PBMCs or T cells enriched from blood (not recorded which). The receptors here all came from a woman in her 40s who had recovered from COVID-19.

The rearrangement links TRBV3-1 (or the pseudogene TRBV3-2) to TRBJ1-6, with D unclear. Trimming stripped 2 bases from V and 4 bases from J, with 6 bases between. The germline V gene encodes CDR1 LGHDT and CDR2 YNNKEL (reference sequence). CDR3 length: 14 amino acids. CDR3 loop: CASSQTSYNSPLHF. CDR3 nucleotides: TGTGCCAGCAGCCAAACCAGTTATAATTCACCCCTCCACTTT.

The chain couples TRBV28 to TRBJ2-7; TRBD2 might be the D (5 bases). Germline lookup yields CDR1 MDHEN and CDR2 SYDVKM. CDR3 size: 13 residues. V gave up 8 bases and J gave up 2 bases, with 13 bases separating them. DNA for the CDR3: TGTGCCAGCTGGGCGGGCCAACCCTACGAGCAGTACTTC. It codes for CASWAGQPYEQYF.

The chain combines TRBV7-2 with TRBJ2-1; 10 bases match TRBD2. The germline gives CDR1 SGHTA, CDR2 FQGNSA. CDR3 length: 17 amino acids. V was clipped by 10 bases and J by 9 bases; unmatched bases: 21. CDR3 coding DNA: TGTGCCACCGCGGCCTCCGGACTAGCGGCTCTTTGGGGTGAGCAGTTCTTC. Translating it yields CATAASGLAALWGEQFF.

V and J are TRBV5-1 and TRBJ2-3, with D possibly TRBD2 on 5 matching bases. The V and J ends lost 4 bases and 3 bases respectively, with 15 bases between them. The CDR3 spans 15 residues. The germline CDR1 and CDR2 sequences are SGHRS and YFSETQ. CDR3 amino acids: CASSPTRFTTDTQYF. CDR3 sequence (DNA): TGCGCCAGCAGCCCTACTAGATTTACAACAGATACGCAGTATTTT.

The chain's CDR3 is CASSPRTGRNEQFF. CDR3 nucleotide sequence: TGTGCCAGCAGCCCTAGGACAGGGCGCAATGAGCAGTTCTTC. The rearrangement joins TRBV7-2 to TRBJ2-1; 8 nucleotides agree with TRBD1. The trim removed 5 bases at V and 6 bases at J, leaving 6 bases unmatched. Germline V gives CDR1 SGHTA, CDR2 FQGNSA. The CDR3 runs 14 residues.

On this clone itself: In the same sample, other DNA sequences code for this CDR3. The chain links TRBV30 to TRBJ1-2; TRBD1 is a possible D gene (5 bases). CDR3 length: 12 residues. The V gene lost 2 bases and the J gene lost 4 bases, with 8 bases spanning the gap. The germline V gene has CDR1 GTSNPN and CDR2 SVGIG (reference sequence). The DNA of the CDR3 is TGTGCCTGGAGTACAGGAGTCTATGGCTACACCTTC. It translates to CAWSTGVYGYTF.

The V gene is TRBV5-4, the J gene TRBJ2-5; D is perhaps TRBD1 (7 bases). Trimming stripped 0 bases from V and 3 bases from J, with 18 bases between. This CDR3 spans 17 amino acids. Germline V CDR1 and CDR2: SGHNT, YYREEE (reference sequence). The CDR3 protein is CASSLEGGGSSKETQYF. For the CDR3, the DNA is TGTGCCAGCAGCTTGGAAGGAGGGGGCAGTAGCAAAGAGACCCAGTACTTC.

The rearrangement uses TRBV6-1 and TRBJ1-6; 7 bases agree with TRBD1. Per the germline V gene, CDR1 is MNHNS and CDR2 is SASEGT. J was trimmed by 7 bases and V by 2 bases; bases with no gene match: 5. The CDR3 consists of 15 residues. The CDR3 region is CASSEPGQTNSPLHF. The CDR3 DNA reads as TGTGCCAGCAGTGAACCGGGACAGACAAATTCACCCCTCCACTTT.

The rearrangement joins TRBV27 to TRBJ1-2; D not certain. CDR3 size: 13 residues. Germline CDR1 MNHEY, CDR2 SMNVEV (reference sequence). V was trimmed by 7 bases and J by 5 bases, leaving 14 bases between them. The CDR3 sequence is CASTRGDSYGYTF. DNA of the CDR3: TGTGCCAGCACCCGCGGGGATTCATATGGCTACACCTTC.

The rearrangement joins TRBV7-8 to TRBJ1-2; a weak D match, TRBD1 (6 bases). This CDR3 has 14 amino acids. Germline loops: CDR1 SGHVS, CDR2 FQNEAQ. V was pared by 4 bases and J by 5 bases, with 14 bases between. Written as DNA, the CDR3 is TGTGCCAGCAGCTCCAAAGGGACACTTTATGGCTACACCTTC. Amino acids: CASSSKGTLYGYTF.

The count of this clone is one. J is TRBJ2-1 and V is TRBV12-3 or TRBV12-4, with D possibly being TRBD2 (7 bases). With 3 bases removed from V and 9 bases from J, the gap between germline ends came to 12 bases. The CDR3 runs to 13 residues. The CDR3 DNA reads TGTGCCAGCAGTTTGGGGGGGCCCGGTGAGCAGTTCTTC. It translates to CASSLGGPGEQFF.

This clone was seen only a few times. The rearrangement uses TRBV18 and TRBJ1-5, with D possibly matching TRBD1 (5 bases). This CDR3 spans 15 amino acids. The ends were cut back, 3 bases at V and 0 bases at J, with 9 bases in the middle. Per germline, CDR1 KGHSH and CDR2 LQKENI. CDR3 in amino acids: CASSPGPDSNQPQHF. The CDR3 DNA reads TGTGCCAGCTCACCGGGGCCTGATAGCAATCAGCCCCAGCATTTT.

The V call is TRBV6-1, the J call TRBJ1-2; D is unresolved. Germline V gives CDR1 MNHNS, CDR2 SASEGT. Trimming pared 2 bases from V and 3 bases from J, leaving 7 bases between. This CDR3 has 13 residues. The CDR3 spells CASSEQVHYGYTF. The CDR3 nucleotides read TGTGCCAGCAGTGAACAGGTTCACTATGGCTACACCTTC.

CDR3 loop: CASAVAGGNTGELFF. CDR3 bases: TGTGCCAGCGCTGTAGCGGGAGGGAACACCGGGGAGCTGTTTTTT. V is TRBV6-5 and J is TRBJ2-2; 10 positions match TRBD2. V lost 8 bases and J lost 1; bases outside the gene matches: 4. Germline V gene data show CDR1 as MNHEY and CDR2 as SVGAGI. This CDR3 comprises 15 residues.

The table lists this clone with a count of one. V and J are TRBV20-1 and TRBJ2-1, with a tentative D call TRBD2 (6 bases). There are 14 residues in the CDR3. The V gene lost 3 bases and the J gene lost 9 bases, with 18 bases spanning the gap. CDR1 is DFQATT, CDR2 SNEGSKA, per germline (reference sequence). CDR3 region: CSASWGSGAAEQFF. The DNA for the CDR3 is TGCAGTGCTAGTTGGGGGTCGGGAGCGGCTGAGCAGTTCTTC.

The chain has TRBV18 and TRBJ2-7; 8 bases map to TRBD2. The V gene's germline CDR1 is KGHSH and CDR2 LQKENI. The CDR3 runs 18 residues. Trimming cost V 3 bases and J 0 bases; bases outside gene matches: 13. The CDR3 spells CASSPTLLRGRSSYEQYF. CDR3 bases: TGTGCCAGCTCACCTACGCTGCTACGCGGGAGGTCCTCCTACGAGCAGTACTTC.

This clone appeared once. The chain couples TRBV19 to TRBJ1-2, with 12 bases fitting TRBD1. The V segment lost 7 bases and the J segment 4 bases; nucleotides outside the gene matches: 13. The CDR3 is 17 residues long. Germline CDR1 and CDR2: LNHDA and SQIVND (reference sequence). Written as DNA, the CDR3 is TGTGCCAGTATTACCGGGACAGGGGGCCCCTCTGCCTATGGCTACACCTTC. It translates to CASITGTGGPSAYGYTF.

The genes are TRBV7-6 and TRBJ2-3; a weak D match, TRBD1 (5 bases). Between the trimmed V and J ends, which lost 1 base and 3 bases, there was a span of 8 bases. The CDR3 runs 14 residues. The germline CDR1 and CDR2 sequences are SGHVS and FNYEAQ. DNA of the CDR3: TGTGCCAGCAGCTTAGGACAGTTGACAGATACGCAGTATTTT. Its protein product is CASSLGQLTDTQYF.

The chain joins TRBV18 to TRBJ2-1; TRBD2 matches at 13 bases. The CDR3 is 17 residues long. The ends lost 0 bases at V and 6 bases at J; junction bases unmatched: 5. CDR1 and CDR2 (germline): KGHSH, LQKENI. CDR3 sequence (DNA): TGTGCCAGCTCACCACCAAAGGGGACTAGCGGGACCAATGAGCAGTTCTTC. Its protein product is CASSPPKGTSGTNEQFF.

A few counts support this clone. V usage is TRBV9 and J usage is TRBJ2-1; unclear D gene. Trimming removed 7 bases from V and 4 bases from J, with 12 bases in between. Germline V gene data show CDR1 as SGDLS and CDR2 as YYNGEE. The CDR3 extends over 13 amino acids. The CDR3 here is CASGKEIYNEQFF. The CDR3 DNA follows: TGTGCCAGCGGAAAGGAGATATACAATGAGCAGTTCTTC. The full variable domain, rest sourced from reference TRBV9 and TRBJ2-1, is DSGVTQTPKHLITATGQRVTLRCSPRSGDLSVYWYQQSLDQGLQFLIQYYNGEERAKGNILERFSAQQFPDLHSELNLSSLELGDSALYFCASGKEIYNEQFFGPGTRLTVL.

The V gene is TRBV5-1, the J gene TRBJ2-5; 7 bases are a match to TRBD2. J lost 2 bases, V lost 4 bases, and 5 bases had no gene match. The CDR3 is 14 residues long. CDR1 and CDR2 (germline): SGHRS, YFSETQ. This CDR3 reads CASSREAGQETQYF. Here the CDR3 DNA reads TGCGCCAGCAGCCGGGAGGCAGGGCAAGAGACCCAGTACTTC.

The chain has TRBV7-8 and TRBJ1-5; D is uncertain. V lost 3 bases to trimming and J lost 3 bases, with 9 bases between them. CDR1 is SGHVS and CDR2 is FQNEAQ in the germline V gene. This CDR3 is 14 amino acids long. In DNA, the CDR3 is TGTGCCAGCAGCTTTCAGGTCCTCAATCAGCCCCAGCATTTT. Translated: CASSFQVLNQPQHF.

This CDR3 reads CASSARDRSYEQYF. The CDR3 DNA is TGTGCCAGCAGCGCCAGGGACAGGTCTTACGAGCAGTACTTC. V usage is TRBV9 and J usage is TRBJ2-7; 8 nucleotides match TRBD1. Losses at the gene ends were 3 bases for V and 4 bases for J; bases not matched to a gene: 6. The CDR3 spans 14 residues. The germline V gene has CDR1 SGDLS and CDR2 YYNGEE.

V and J are TRBV14 and TRBJ1-1; 12 nucleotides agree with TRBD1. Unmatched junction bases numbered 3, after V lost 0 bases and J lost 7 bases. This CDR3 contains 15 residues. Germline values: CDR1 SGHDN, CDR2 FVKESK. The CDR3 coding sequence is TGTGCCAGCAGCCAAGAGCGGGACAGGGGGCTTGAAGCTTTCTTT. This gives the protein CASSQERDRGLEAFF.

The chain joins TRBV29-1 to TRBJ2-5; D is undetermined. The CDR3 extends over 12 amino acids. Germline loops: CDR1 SQVTM, CDR2 ANQGSEA. The V and J ends lost 7 bases and 5 bases respectively, with 14 bases between them. In nucleotides, the CDR3 is TGCAGCGCCCGTATGGGCAGGGAGACCCAGTACTTC. Protein: CSARMGRETQYF.

The genes are TRBV12-5 and TRBJ2-7; TRBD1 is a possible D gene (5 bases). Looked up from germline, CDR1 is LGHNT and CDR2 is FRNRAP. Trimming took 0 bases from V and 5 from J, leaving 14 bases between them. The CDR3 extends over 15 amino acids. The CDR3 region is CASGLVLRQPDEQYF. The CDR3, as DNA: TGTGCTAGTGGTTTGGTACTACGACAGCCCGACGAGCAGTACTTC.

The chain uses TRBV7-9 and TRBJ1-1; possibly TRBD1 for D (6 bases). V was trimmed by 9 bases and J by 1 base, leaving 12 bases between them. Germline CDR1 reads SEHNR; CDR2 reads FQNEAQ (reference sequence). The CDR3 has 13 residues. CDR3 sequence: CASRGNWNTEAFF. The CDR3 DNA sequence: TGTGCCAGTAGGGGGAATTGGAACACTGAAGCTTTCTTT. Variable domain in full (rest from reference TRBV7-9 and TRBJ1-1): DTGVSQNPRHKITKRGQNVTFRCDPISEHNRLYWYRQTLGQGPEFLTYFQNEAQLEKSRLLSDRFSAERPKGSFSTLEIQRTEQGDSAMYLCASRGNWNTEAFFGQGTRLTVV.